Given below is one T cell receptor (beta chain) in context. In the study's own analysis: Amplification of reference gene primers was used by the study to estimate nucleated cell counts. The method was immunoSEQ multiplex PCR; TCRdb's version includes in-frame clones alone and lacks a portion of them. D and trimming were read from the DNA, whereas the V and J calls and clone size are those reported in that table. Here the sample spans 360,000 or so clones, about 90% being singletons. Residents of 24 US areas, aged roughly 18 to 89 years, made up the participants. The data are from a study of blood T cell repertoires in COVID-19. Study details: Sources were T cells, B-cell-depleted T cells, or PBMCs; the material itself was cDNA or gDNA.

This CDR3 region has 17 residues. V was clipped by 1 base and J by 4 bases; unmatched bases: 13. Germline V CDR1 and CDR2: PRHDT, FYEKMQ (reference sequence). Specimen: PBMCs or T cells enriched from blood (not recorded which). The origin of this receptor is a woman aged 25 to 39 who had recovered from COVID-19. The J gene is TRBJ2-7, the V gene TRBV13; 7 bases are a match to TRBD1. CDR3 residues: CASSLVQGQRSPYEQYF. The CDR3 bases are TGTGCCAGCAGCTTAGTGCAGGGACAGCGTAGTCCTTACGAGCAGTACTTC.